Listed below are T cell receptor beta chains from one sample, sequenced in a study of shared clonotypes between healthy human individuals. The data were produced by immunoSEQ multiplex PCR, yet TCRdb's version contains in-frame clones alone and is incomplete. The sample lists 1,500,000 or so clones; about 98.5% were seen once. What was sequenced was naive CD4+ T cells sorted from blood. The receptors were sampled from a young man in good health. Both conserved end residues are part of each CDR3. D genes are given only for firm matches. Only some rows state a clone size, as once, few, many or a class for expanded clones.

TRBD1 TRBJ1-3 TRBV7-9 once CASSRTGTGGKNGNTIYF TGTGCCAGCAGTCGAACCGGGACAGGGGGCAAGAATGGAAACACCATATATTTT
TRBD1 TRBJ2-7 TRBV5-1 - CASRVQGADEQYF TGCGCCAGCAGGGTCCAGGGGGCGGACGAGCAGTACTTC
- TRBJ1-1 TRBV29-1 - CSVDKPLRQTMNTEAFF TGCAGCGTTGATAAGCCCCTAAGGCAGACAATGAACACTGAAGCTTTCTTT
TRBD2 TRBJ2-1 TRBV19 - CASSISGRTHNEQFF TGTGCCAGTAGTATCAGCGGGAGGACCCACAATGAGCAGTTCTTC
TRBD1 TRBJ2-2 TRBV27 - CASSRDRARTGELFF TGTGCCAGCAGTCGCGACAGGGCCCGGACCGGGGAGCTGTTTTTT
TRBD2 TRBJ2-3 TRBV11-1 - CASSLAGGLAGAADTQYF TGTGCCAGCAGCTTAGCGGGAGGACTAGCGGGAGCTGCAGATACGCAGTATTTT
TRBD1 TRBJ1-2 TRBV6-5 - CASSYMGTGLGYGYTF TGTGCCAGCAGTTACATGGGGACAGGGCTGGGCTATGGCTACACCTTC
- TRBJ2-7 TRBV7-9 once CASSYPTAYEQYF TGTGCCAGCAGCTACCCGACAGCCTACGAGCAGTACTTC
TRBD2 TRBJ2-5 TRBV7-2 - CASSPTRLAGGPGETQYF TGTGCCAGCAGCCCAACCCGTCTAGCGGGAGGGCCGGGGGAGACCCAGTACTTC
- TRBJ2-7 TRBV5-5 - CASSLEGSPVWEQYF TGTGCCAGCAGCTTGGAAGGCAGTCCGGTGTGGGAGCAGTACTTC
TRBD2 TRBJ2-7 TRBV11-1 - CASSRTSGGYEQYF TGTGCCAGCAGCCGGACTAGCGGGGGGTACGAGCAGTACTTC
- TRBJ1-1 TRBV7-9 - CASSLASGGHTEAFF TGTGCCAGCAGCTTAGCCTCCGGGGGGCACACTGAAGCTTTCTTT
TRBD1 TRBJ2-7 TRBV5-1 - CASSLGILTGAYEQYF TGCGCCAGCAGCTTGGGGATTCTGACAGGGGCCTACGAGCAGTACTTC
- TRBJ2-4 TRBV19 - CASGTGDIQYF TGTGCCAGCGGGACCGGGGACATTCAGTACTTC
- TRBJ1-1 TRBV5-1 - CASSLGGNTEAFF TGCGCCAGCAGCTTGGGTGGGAACACTGAAGCTTTCTTT
- TRBJ2-7 TRBV19 - CASSIGGTNSYEQYF TGTGCCAGTAGTATAGGCGGCACCAATTCCTACGAGCAGTACTTC
TRBD1 TRBJ1-5 TRBV19 - CASSGGTAQNQPQHF TGTGCCAGTAGTGGAGGGACAGCTCAAAATCAGCCCCAGCATTTT
- TRBJ2-2 TRBV15 - CATSRDRYGELFF TGTGCCACCAGCAGAGATCGGTACGGGGAGCTGTTTTTT
TRBD2 TRBJ2-3 TRBV7-6 - CASSLRGLAGGMTDTQYF TGTGCCAGCAGCTTAAGAGGTCTAGCGGGAGGGATGACAGATACGCAGTATTTT
- TRBJ2-2 TRBV10-1 - CASSELTGPNTGELFF TGCGCCAGCAGTGAACTGACGGGGCCGAACACCGGGGAGCTGTTTTTT
TRBD2 TRBJ2-1 TRBV5-4 - CASSLTSGSNNEQFF TGTGCCAGCAGCTTGACTAGCGGGAGTAACAATGAGCAGTTCTTC
- TRBJ2-1 TRBV28 - CASGAGLFYNEQFF TGTGCCAGCGGGGCCGGGCTTTTTTACAATGAGCAGTTCTTC
- TRBJ2-2 TRBV25-1 once CASSERPLNTGELFF TGTGCCAGCAGTGAAAGGCCCCTGAACACCGGGGAGCTGTTTTTT
TRBD1 TRBJ2-7 TRBV6-1 - CASRTGVVYYEQYF TGTGCCAGCAGGACAGGGGTAGTCTACTACGAGCAGTACTTC
TRBD1 TRBJ2-7 TRBV28 - CASSGYRGSSYEQYF TGTGCCAGCAGTGGATACAGGGGTAGCTCCTACGAGCAGTACTTC
- TRBJ1-2 TRBV7-6 - CASSPVGEGDGYTF TGTGCCAGCAGTCCGGTTGGGGAGGGGGATGGCTACACCTTC
- TRBJ1-5 TRBV15 - CATSRSHSNQPQHF TGTGCCACCAGCAGAAGTCATAGCAATCAGCCCCAGCATTTT
- TRBJ2-5 TRBV5-1 once CASSPPGHLQETQYF TGCGCCAGCAGCCCACCGGGACACCTCCAAGAGACCCAGTACTTC
- TRBJ2-5 TRBV6-6 - CASSYSGGRETQYF TGTGCCAGCAGTTACTCGGGGGGCAGAGAGACCCAGTACTTC
- TRBJ2-3 TRBV2 - CASRRDNGVGTDTQYF TGTGCCAGCAGGAGGGACAATGGGGTGGGCACAGATACGCAGTATTTT
TRBD1 TRBJ1-1 TRBV7-9 - CASSAQGDTEAFF TGTGCCAGCAGCGCCCAGGGGGACACTGAAGCTTTCTTT
- TRBJ1-2 TRBV14 - CASSLQGTYGYTF TGTGCCAGCAGTCTTCAGGGAACCTATGGCTACACCTTC
- TRBJ2-7 TRBV6-5 - CASSYSSGTFFGEQYF TGTGCCAGCAGTTACTCGTCTGGCACCTTCTTTGGAGAGCAGTACTTC